Each of the 22 T cell receptor beta chains below was sequenced from the same sample in a study of blood T cell repertoires in COVID-19. Libraries were prepared by immunoSEQ multiplex PCR; TCRdb keeps only in-frame clonotypes and omits some of them. Here the sample spans more than 90,000 clones, 60% to 85% being singletons. Source material: peripheral blood. All receptors come from a man aged 70 or older with acute or convalescent COVID-19.

The chain combines TRBV7-9 with TRBJ2-3, with D maybe TRBD2 (6 bases). V was clipped by 10 bases and J by 2 bases, with 22 bases between them. Per germline, CDR1 SEHNR and CDR2 FQNEAQ (reference sequence). This CDR3 contains 16 residues. This chain's CDR3 is CATFNSRGLNTDTQYF. DNA for the CDR3: TGTGCCACCTTTAATTCTAGGGGACTGAACACAGATACGCAGTATTTT.

The genes are TRBV6-5 and TRBJ1-1; no clear D gene. The CDR3 spans 12 residues. V was pared by 6 bases and J by 9 bases, with 14 bases between. Germline V CDR1 and CDR2: MNHEY, SVGAGI. CDR3 protein: CASSSYGRQAFF. The CDR3, as DNA: TGTGCCAGCAGCTCTTACGGGAGGCAAGCTTTCTTT.

This chain links TRBV5-4 with TRBJ2-3, with D maybe TRBD1 (6 bases). The germline gives CDR1 SGHNT, CDR2 YYREEE (reference sequence). The CDR3 spans 14 residues. The ends were cut back, 10 bases at V and 4 bases at J, with 19 bases in the middle. CDR3 region: CASNAGDLSDTQYF. As DNA, the CDR3 is TGTGCCTCGAACGCAGGGGATCTGTCAGATACGCAGTATTTT.

The table lists this clone with a few counts. Within the sample, other DNA sequences also encode this same CDR3. The chain has TRBV7-3 and TRBJ2-7; TRBD1 matches at 9 bases. The V gene's germline CDR1 is SGHTA and CDR2 FQGTGA. The junction had 0 bases not matched to a gene; V was cut back by 3 bases and J by 3 bases. There are 13 residues in the CDR3. This CDR3 is CASSLDRGYEQYF. CDR3 bases: TGTGCCAGCAGCTTGGACAGGGGCTACGAGCAGTACTTC.

The chain combines TRBV7-2 with TRBJ2-3; 11 nucleotides match TRBD2. The CDR3 sequence is 15 residues long. The V and J ends lost 5 bases and 5 bases, in that order; junction bases with no gene match: 6. Germline values: CDR1 SGHTA, CDR2 FQGNSA. For the CDR3, the DNA is TGTGCCAGCAGCATACTTAGCGGGGGGGGAGATACGCAGTATTTT. This encodes CASSILSGGGDTQYF.

In DNA, the CDR3 is TGTGCCAGCGCCGGTTATAGCAATCAGCCCCAGCATTTT. This codes for CASAGYSNQPQHF. This chain uses TRBV7-2 with TRBJ1-5; D unresolved. Per the germline V gene, CDR1 is SGHTA and CDR2 is FQGNSA. Trimming took off 8 bases at V and 0 bases at J, with 8 bases between the two ends. The CDR3 runs to 13 residues.

The chain has TRBV29-1 and TRBJ1-5, with D perhaps matching TRBD1 (5 bases). The CDR3 is made up of 13 amino acids. The V and J ends lost 4 bases and 2 bases respectively, with 9 bases between them. Per germline, CDR1 SQVTM and CDR2 ANQGSEA. CDR3 residues: CSVAAGRNQPQHF. CDR3 in DNA: TGCAGCGTTGCGGCAGGGCGCAATCAGCCCCAGCATTTT.

This clone was counted a single time. The chain couples TRBV7-6 to TRBJ1-1, with 7 bases that match TRBD1. The germline V gene encodes CDR1 SGHVS and CDR2 FNYEAQ. This CDR3 has 16 residues. With 5 bases clipped from V and 1 base from J, the junction kept 10 bases outside the gene matches. CDR3 loop: CASSRRQGMGNTEAFF. CDR3 coding DNA: TGTGCCAGCAGCCGGAGACAGGGAATGGGGAACACTGAAGCTTTCTTT.

V usage is TRBV28 and J usage is TRBJ2-5; D possibly corresponds to TRBD1 (5 bases). Trimming left V 4 bases short and J 9 bases short, with 18 bases between. Germline V gene data show CDR1 as MDHEN and CDR2 as SYDVKM. The CDR3 is made up of 14 amino acids. CDR3 DNA sequence: TGTGCCAGCAGTTCCAGGGCGGCGCCAGTGGCCCAGTACTTC. It yields the protein CASSSRAAPVAQYF.

The chain has TRBV9 and TRBJ2-1, with TRBD1 as a possible D gene (5 bases). The CDR3 is made up of 13 amino acids. Per germline, CDR1 SGDLS and CDR2 YYNGEE. V shed 0 bases and J shed 10 bases, with 11 bases lying between them. The CDR3 DNA follows: TGTGCCAGCAGCGTAGCCACAGGCGAGGAGCAGTTCTTC. Amino acids: CASSVATGEEQFF.

J is TRBJ1-1 and V is TRBV5-1; D ambiguous. This CDR3 spans 15 amino acids. Between the trimmed V and J ends, which lost 0 bases and 1 base, there was a span of 10 bases. Germline loops: CDR1 SGHRS, CDR2 YFSETQ. CDR3 nucleotides: TGCGCCAGCAGCTTGGTGACCGCGGGGAACACTGAAGCTTTCTTT. It specifies CASSLVTAGNTEAFF.

Note on this clone: The junction shows a germline mismatch at one end, possibly a read error. The chain is built from TRBV18 and TRBJ2-1; possible D gene TRBD1, 5 bases. CDR1 and CDR2 (germline): KGHSH, LQKENI. The CDR3 length is 12 residues. The CDR3 nucleotides read TGTGCCAGCTCACCAACACAGGATTGGATCCTCTTC. Translating gives CASSPTQDWILF. Supplemented by reference TRBV18 and TRBJ2-1, the full variable domain reads NAGVMQNPRHLVRRRGQEARLRCSPMKGHSHVYWYRQLPEEGLKFMVYLQKENIIDESGMPKERFSAEFPKEGPSILRIQQVVRGDSAAYFCASSPTQDWILFGPGTRLTVL.

V and J are TRBV6-6 and TRBJ2-1, with 9 bases that match TRBD2. The CDR3 runs to 15 residues. Trimming at V came to 2 bases and at J to 5 bases, leaving 4 bases not matched to a gene. Germline V lookup: CDR1 MNHNY, CDR2 SVGAGI (reference sequence). This chain's CDR3 is CASSYGLAGNNEQFF. CDR3 bases: TGTGCCAGCAGTTACGGTCTAGCGGGGAACAATGAGCAGTTCTTC.

The chain employs TRBV4-3 and TRBJ1-1, with a tentative D call TRBD1 (5 bases). V was trimmed by 0 bases and J by 7 bases, leaving 15 bases between them. The CDR3 is 15 residues long. Per the germline V gene, CDR1 is LGHNA and CDR2 is YSLEER. This CDR3 reads CASSQDFLGAIEAFF. The CDR3 DNA is TGCGCCAGCAGCCAAGATTTTTTAGGGGCGATTGAAGCTTTCTTT.

Relative to its sample, this clone is medium-sized. This chain uses TRBV28 with TRBJ2-3, with 9 nucleotides matching TRBD1. This CDR3 contains 15 residues. Germline V lookup: CDR1 MDHEN, CDR2 SYDVKM. V shed 5 bases and J 5 bases; nucleotides not matched to a gene: 8. CDR3 loop: CASSRDRDGRDTQYF. CDR3 sequence (DNA): TGTGCCAGCAGTCGGGACAGGGACGGAAGAGATACGCAGTATTTT.

The CDR3 nucleotides read TGTGCCAGCCAACAGGGGCCTTTGAACACTGAAGCTTTCTTT. Residues: CASQQGPLNTEAFF. The chain has TRBV2 and TRBJ1-1; TRBD1 matches 7 bases. The CDR3 is made up of 14 amino acids. Germline V gene sequence: CDR1 SNHLY, CDR2 FYNNEI. After removal of 8 bases from V and 0 bases from J, the junction contained 6 bases not matched to a gene.

V and J are TRBV3-1 (or the pseudogene TRBV3-2) and TRBJ2-5; D uncertain. The CDR3 has 12 residues. Trimming removed 3 bases at V and 1 base at J, with 3 bases between. Germline V gives CDR1 LGHDT, CDR2 YNNKEL (reference sequence). As DNA, the CDR3 is TGTGCCAGCAGCCACTCCCAAGAGACCCAGTACTTC. It codes for CASSHSQETQYF.

The chain couples TRBV19 to TRBJ1-3, with a tentative D call TRBD1 (5 bases). Germline V gene sequence: CDR1 LNHDA, CDR2 SQIVND (reference sequence). V was pared by 4 bases and J by 0 bases, with 10 bases between. The length of the CDR3 is 15 residues. DNA for the CDR3: TGTGCCAGTAGTACCACAGGAGTCTCTGGAAACACCATATATTTT. This translates into CASSTTGVSGNTIYF.

The chain joins TRBV19 to TRBJ2-7; 10 bases are a match to TRBD2. The V gene end was trimmed by 9 bases and the J gene end by 2 bases; junction bases not matched to a gene: 7. There are 14 residues in the CDR3. Per germline, CDR1 LNHDA and CDR2 SQIVND (reference sequence). The CDR3 DNA follows: TGTGCCAGCCCGGGACTAGCGATTCCCTACGAGCAGTACTTC. Translating it yields CASPGLAIPYEQYF.

The genes are TRBV19 and TRBJ2-1; TRBD2 matches at 15 bases. From germline, CDR1 is LNHDA and CDR2 SQIVND (reference sequence). V lost 9 bases and J lost 2; bases outside the gene matches: 11. This CDR3 comprises 18 residues. The CDR3 reads CASSVGLAGGAAYNEQFF. CDR3 sequence (DNA): TGTGCCAGCTCCGTAGGACTAGCGGGAGGGGCCGCCTACAATGAGCAGTTCTTC.

CDR3 region: CASSIEDRAYEQYF. CDR3 coding DNA: TGTGCCAGTAGTATAGAGGACAGGGCCTACGAGCAGTACTTC. V and J are TRBV19 and TRBJ2-7, with 8 bases fitting TRBD1. Germline V gene lookup returns CDR1 LNHDA and CDR2 SQIVND (reference sequence). The J segment lost 2 bases and the V segment lost 0 bases, leaving 0 bases of the junction unmatched. The CDR3 consists of 14 residues.

The rearrangement joins TRBV4-2 to TRBJ2-6; TRBD1 agrees at 9 bases. The CDR3 spans 19 residues. Germline loops: CDR1 LGHNA, CDR2 YNFKEQ. After removal of 4 bases from V and 0 bases from J, the junction contained 10 bases not matched to a gene. The CDR3 region has the DNA TGTGCCAGCAGCCGAGCGACAGGGGGATCGGGCTCTGGGGCCAACGTCCTGACTTTC. Its translation is CASSRATGGSGSGANVLTF.